This T cell receptor (beta chain) came from a study of regulatory T cells in long-lasting Graves disease. Time point indicated: newly diagnosed GD, antithyroid drugs for less than 3 months. PBMC-extracted RNA yielded the TCR library. This clonotype has a count of ten or more. CDR3 regions were amplified by Arm-PCR using iRepertoire HTBI primers to build TCR beta libraries. Via MiXCR, TCRdb re-called the multiplex PCR reads, giving one row per CDR3 protein. The table lists approximately 270,000 distinct CDR3 sequences, about 18% of them singletons, with 12% to 15% in the top ten. V was cut by 4 bases and J by 3 bases, with 10 bases left in between. This CDR3 is built from 15 residues. The data were also submitted as part of a second study, on T cells in Graves' hyperthyroidism and ophthalmopathy. That publication notes: Over 18 months, lack of ophthalmopathy progression marked Graves' hyperthyroidism as stable.

The gene calls are TRBV12-3 or TRBV12-4 and TRBJ2-6, with no clear D. The sequence was obtained from a woman aged 30 to 39 with Graves disease. Material: peripheral blood mononuclear cells (PBMCs), obtained at new diagnosis, from a patient treated with antithyroid drugs. The CDR3 spells CASSSESSGANVLTF. CDR3 bases: TGTGCCAGCAGTTCTGAATCGAGTGGGGCCAACGTCCTGACTTTC.